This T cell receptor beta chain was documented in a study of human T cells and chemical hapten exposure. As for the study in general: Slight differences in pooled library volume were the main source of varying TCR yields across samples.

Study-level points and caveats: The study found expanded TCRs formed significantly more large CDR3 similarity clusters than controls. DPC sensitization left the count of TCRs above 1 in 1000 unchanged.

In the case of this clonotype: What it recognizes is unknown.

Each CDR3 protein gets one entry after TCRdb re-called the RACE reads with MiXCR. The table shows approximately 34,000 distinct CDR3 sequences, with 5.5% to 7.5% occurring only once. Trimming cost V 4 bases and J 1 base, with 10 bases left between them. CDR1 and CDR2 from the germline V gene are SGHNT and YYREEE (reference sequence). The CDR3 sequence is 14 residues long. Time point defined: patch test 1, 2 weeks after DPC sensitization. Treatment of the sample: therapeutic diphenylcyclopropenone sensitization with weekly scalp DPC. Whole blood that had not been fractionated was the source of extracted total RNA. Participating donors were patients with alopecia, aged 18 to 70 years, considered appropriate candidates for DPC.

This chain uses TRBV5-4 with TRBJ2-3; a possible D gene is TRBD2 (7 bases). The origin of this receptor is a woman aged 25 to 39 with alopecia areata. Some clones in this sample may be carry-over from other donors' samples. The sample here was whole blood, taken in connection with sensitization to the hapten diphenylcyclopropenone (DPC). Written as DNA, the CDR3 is TGTGCCAGCAGCGCCGGGGGGCGCACAGATACGCAGTATTTT. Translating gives CASSAGGRTDTQYF.